This T cell receptor (beta chain) emerged from a study of cytomegalovirus exposure and HLA in healthy donors. Study-wide points: Productive status was seen about 90% or about 30% of the time for most TCR beta V segments in an earlier analysis.

Comments on this clone: Its specificity is unknown.

The CDR3 sequence is 15 residues long. Germline-derived CDR1 and CDR2 are LNHNV and YYDKDF (reference sequence). V was clipped by 0 bases and J by 0 bases, with 7 bases between them. This PCR relied on a set of 60 Vbeta primers and 13 Jbeta primers. The repertoire was sequenced with immunoSEQ multiplex PCR; TCRdb's copy has only in-frame clones and lacks some. The table records about 130,000 clones, about four fifths of them present only once. The material sequenced was PBMCs. The TCR was taken from a man aged 40-55 years in good health and CMV-seronegative. This chain joins TRBV15 and TRBJ2-3; D remains ambiguous. Here the CDR3 DNA reads TGTGCCACCAGCAGAGATCTACTTAGCACAGATACGCAGTATTTT. This gives the protein CATSRDLLSTDTQYF.